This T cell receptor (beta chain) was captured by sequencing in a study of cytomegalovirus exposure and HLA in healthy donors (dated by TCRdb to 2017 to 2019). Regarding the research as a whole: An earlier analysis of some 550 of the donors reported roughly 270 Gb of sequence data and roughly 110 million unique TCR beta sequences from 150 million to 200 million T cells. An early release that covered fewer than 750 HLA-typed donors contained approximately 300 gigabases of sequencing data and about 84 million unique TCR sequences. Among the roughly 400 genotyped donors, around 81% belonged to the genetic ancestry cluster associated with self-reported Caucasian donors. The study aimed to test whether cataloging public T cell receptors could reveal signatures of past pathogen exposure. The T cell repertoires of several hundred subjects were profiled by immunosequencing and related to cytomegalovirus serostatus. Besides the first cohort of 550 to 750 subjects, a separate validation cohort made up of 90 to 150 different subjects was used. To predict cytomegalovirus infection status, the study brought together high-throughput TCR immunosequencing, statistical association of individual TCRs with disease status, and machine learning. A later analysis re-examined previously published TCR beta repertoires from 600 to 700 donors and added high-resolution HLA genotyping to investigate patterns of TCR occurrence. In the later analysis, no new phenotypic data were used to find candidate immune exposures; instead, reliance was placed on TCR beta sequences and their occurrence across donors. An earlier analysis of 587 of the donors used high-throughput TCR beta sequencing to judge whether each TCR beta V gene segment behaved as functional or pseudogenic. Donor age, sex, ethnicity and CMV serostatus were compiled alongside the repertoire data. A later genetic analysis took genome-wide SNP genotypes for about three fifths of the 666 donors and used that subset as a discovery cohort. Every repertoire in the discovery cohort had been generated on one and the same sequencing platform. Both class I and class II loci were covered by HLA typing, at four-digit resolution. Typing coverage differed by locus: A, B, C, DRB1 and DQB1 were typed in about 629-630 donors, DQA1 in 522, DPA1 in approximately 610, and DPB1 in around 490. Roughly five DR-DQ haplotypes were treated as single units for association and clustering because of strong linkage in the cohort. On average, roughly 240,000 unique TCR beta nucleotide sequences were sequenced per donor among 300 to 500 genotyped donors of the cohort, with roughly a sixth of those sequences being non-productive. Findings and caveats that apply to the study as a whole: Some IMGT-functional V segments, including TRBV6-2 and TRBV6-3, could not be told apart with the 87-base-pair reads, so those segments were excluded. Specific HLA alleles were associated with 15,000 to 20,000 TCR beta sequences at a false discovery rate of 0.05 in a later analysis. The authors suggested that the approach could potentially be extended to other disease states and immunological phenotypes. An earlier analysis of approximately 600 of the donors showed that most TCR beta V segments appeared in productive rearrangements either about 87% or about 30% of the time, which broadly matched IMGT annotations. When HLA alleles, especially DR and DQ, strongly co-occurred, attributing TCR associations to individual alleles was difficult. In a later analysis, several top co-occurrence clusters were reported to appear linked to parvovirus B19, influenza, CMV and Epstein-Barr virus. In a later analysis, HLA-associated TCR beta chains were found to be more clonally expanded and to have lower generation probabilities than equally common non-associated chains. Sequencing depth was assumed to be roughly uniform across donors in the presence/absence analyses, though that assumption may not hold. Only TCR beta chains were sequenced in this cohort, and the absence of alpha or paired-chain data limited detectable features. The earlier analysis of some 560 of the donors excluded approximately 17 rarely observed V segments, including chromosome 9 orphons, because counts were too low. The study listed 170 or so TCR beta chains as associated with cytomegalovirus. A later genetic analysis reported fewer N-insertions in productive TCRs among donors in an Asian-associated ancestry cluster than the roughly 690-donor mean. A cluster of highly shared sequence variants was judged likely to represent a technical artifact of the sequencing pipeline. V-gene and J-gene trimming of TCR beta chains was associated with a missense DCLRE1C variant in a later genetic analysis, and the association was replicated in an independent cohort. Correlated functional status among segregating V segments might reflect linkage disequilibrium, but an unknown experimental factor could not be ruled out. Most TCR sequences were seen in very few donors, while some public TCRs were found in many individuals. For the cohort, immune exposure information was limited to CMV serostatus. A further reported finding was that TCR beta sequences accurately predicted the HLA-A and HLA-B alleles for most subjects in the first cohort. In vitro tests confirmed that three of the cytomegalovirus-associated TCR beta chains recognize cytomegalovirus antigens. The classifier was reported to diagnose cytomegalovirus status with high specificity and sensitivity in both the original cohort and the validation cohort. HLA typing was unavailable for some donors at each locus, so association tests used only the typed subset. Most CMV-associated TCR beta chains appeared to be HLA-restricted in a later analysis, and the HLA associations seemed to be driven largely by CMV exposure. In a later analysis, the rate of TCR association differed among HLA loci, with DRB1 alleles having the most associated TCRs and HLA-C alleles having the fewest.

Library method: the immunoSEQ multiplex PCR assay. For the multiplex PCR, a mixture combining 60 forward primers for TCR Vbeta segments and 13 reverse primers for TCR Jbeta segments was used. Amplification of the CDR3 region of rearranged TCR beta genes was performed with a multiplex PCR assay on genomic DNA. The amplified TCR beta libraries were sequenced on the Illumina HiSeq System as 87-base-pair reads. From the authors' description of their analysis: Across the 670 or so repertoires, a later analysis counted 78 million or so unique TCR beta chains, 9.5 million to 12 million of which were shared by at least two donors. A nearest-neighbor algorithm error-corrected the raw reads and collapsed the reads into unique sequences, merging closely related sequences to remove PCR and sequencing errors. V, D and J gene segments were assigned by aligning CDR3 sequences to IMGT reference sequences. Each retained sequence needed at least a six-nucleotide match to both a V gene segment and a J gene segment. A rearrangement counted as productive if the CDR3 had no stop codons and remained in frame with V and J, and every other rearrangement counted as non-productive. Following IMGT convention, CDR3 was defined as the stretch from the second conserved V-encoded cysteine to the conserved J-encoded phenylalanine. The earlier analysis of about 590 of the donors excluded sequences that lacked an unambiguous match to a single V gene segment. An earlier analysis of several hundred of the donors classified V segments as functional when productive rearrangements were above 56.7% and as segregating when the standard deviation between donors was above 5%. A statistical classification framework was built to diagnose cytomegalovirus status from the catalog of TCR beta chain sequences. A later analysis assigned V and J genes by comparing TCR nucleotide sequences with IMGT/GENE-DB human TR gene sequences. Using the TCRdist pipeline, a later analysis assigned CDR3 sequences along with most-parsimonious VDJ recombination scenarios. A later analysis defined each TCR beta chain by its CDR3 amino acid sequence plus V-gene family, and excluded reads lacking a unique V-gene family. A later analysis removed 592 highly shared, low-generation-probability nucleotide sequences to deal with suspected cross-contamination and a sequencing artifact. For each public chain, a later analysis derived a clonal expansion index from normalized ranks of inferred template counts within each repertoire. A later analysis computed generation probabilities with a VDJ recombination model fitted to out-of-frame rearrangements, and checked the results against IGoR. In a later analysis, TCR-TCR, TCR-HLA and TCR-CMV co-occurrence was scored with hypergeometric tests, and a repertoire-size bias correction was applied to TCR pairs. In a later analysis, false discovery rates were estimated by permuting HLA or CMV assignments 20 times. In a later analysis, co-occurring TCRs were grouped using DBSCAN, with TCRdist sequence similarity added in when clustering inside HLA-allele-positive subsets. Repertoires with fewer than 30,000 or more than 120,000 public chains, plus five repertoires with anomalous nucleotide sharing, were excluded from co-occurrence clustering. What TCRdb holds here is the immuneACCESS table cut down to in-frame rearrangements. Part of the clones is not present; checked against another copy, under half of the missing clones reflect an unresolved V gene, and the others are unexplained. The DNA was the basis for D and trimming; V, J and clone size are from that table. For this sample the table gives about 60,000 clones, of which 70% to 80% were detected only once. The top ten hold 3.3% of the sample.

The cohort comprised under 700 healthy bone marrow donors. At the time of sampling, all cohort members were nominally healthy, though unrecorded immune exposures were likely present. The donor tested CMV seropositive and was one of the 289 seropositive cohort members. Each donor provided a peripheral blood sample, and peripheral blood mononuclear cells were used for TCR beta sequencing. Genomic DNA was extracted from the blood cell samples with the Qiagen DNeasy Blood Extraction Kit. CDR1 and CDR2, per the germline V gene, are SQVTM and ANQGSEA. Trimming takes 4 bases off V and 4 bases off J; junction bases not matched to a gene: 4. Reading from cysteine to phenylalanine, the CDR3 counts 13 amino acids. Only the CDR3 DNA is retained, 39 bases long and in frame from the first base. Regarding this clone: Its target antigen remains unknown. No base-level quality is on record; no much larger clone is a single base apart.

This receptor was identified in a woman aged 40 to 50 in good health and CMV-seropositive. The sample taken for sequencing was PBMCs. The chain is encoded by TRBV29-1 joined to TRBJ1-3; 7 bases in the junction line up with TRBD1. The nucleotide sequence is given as TGCAGCGTTGGACAGGGCGGAGGAAACACCATATATTTT. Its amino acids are CSVGQGGGNTIYF. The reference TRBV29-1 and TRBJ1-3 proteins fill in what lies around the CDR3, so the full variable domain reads SAVISQKPSRDICQRGTSLTIQCQVDSQVTMMFWYRQQPGQSLTLIATANQGSEATYESGFVIDKFPISRPNLTFSTLTVSNMSPEDSSIYLCSVGQGGGNTIYFGEGSWLTVV.